The entry below describes one TCR beta chain. A read error may produce the germline difference seen at one junction end. This record comes from a study of cytomegalovirus exposure and HLA in healthy donors. Looked up from germline, CDR1 is MDHEN and CDR2 is SYDVKM. CDR3 length: 14 amino acids. Produced via immunoSEQ multiplex PCR; TCRdb's table is partial and in-frame only. The sample lists about 330,000 clones; 80% to 90% were seen once. The chain is built from TRBV28 and TRBJ1-4, with 12 bases aligning to TRBD1. The sequenced sample was PBMCs. This sequence was found in a woman aged 18-29 years in good health and CMV-seronegative. The CDR3, as DNA: TGTGCCAGCAGCTCGGGACAGGGGGCCGGAGGGGCCCGTTTT. It specifies CASSSGQGAGGARF.